The clone carrying this TCR beta chain was counted ten times or more. Its antigen is as yet unknown. Germline-derived CDR1 and CDR2 are SGHDT and YYEEEE. The CDR3 loop spans 14 amino acids. The V gene lost 5 bases and the J gene lost 3 bases, with 12 bases spanning the gap. The data were obtained in a study of molecular identifiers for immune sequencing clone quantification. From roughly 21,000 to 960,000 sorted cells, naive CD8 libraries were generated with 10%, 30% or 50% RNA. TCRdb used MiXCR to reprocess the PCR reads, holding one entry per CDR3 protein. The table lists over 550,000 distinct CDR3 sequences, around 25% of them singletons. Broader study findings: Clonotypes topping 20 RNA copies carried over 97% of effector molecules but under 1% of naive ones.

The sequenced sample was naive CD8+ T cells from blood, with Jurkat cell RNA spiked in. The sample's subset: FACS-sorted CD8+CD4-CCR7+CD45RA+ naive T cells. The source is a human donor in good health. Some libraries in this study had Jurkat cell RNA spiked in. The V and J genes are TRBV5-6 and TRBJ1-5; D is perhaps TRBD1 (6 bases). The CDR3 loop is CASSKDSLNQPQHF. The CDR3 DNA reads TGTGCCAGCAGTAAGGACAGCCTCAATCAGCCCCAGCATTTT. Using reference TRBV5-6 and TRBJ1-5 for the parts outside the CDR3, the full variable domain is DAGVTQSPTHLIKTRGQQVTLRCSPKSGHDTVSWYQQALGQGPQFIFQYYEEEERQRGNFPDRFSGHQFPNYSSELNVNALLLGDSALYLCASSKDSLNQPQHFGDGTRLSIL.